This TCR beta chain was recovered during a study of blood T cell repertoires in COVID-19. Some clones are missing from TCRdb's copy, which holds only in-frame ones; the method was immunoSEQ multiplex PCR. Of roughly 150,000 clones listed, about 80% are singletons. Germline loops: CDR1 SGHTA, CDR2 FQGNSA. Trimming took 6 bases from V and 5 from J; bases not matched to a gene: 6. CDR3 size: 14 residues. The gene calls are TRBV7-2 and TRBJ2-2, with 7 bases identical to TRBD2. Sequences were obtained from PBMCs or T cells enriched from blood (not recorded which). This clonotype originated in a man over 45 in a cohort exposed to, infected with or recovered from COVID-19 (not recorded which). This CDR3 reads CASSTGGRTGELFF. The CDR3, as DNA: TGTGCCAGCAGTACGGGGGGAAGGACCGGGGAGCTGTTTTTT. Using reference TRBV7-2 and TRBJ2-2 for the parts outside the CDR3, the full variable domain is GAGVSQSPSNKVTEKGKDVELRCDPISGHTALYWYRQSLGQGLEFLIYFQGNSAPDKSGLPSDRFSAERTGGSVSTLTIQRTQQEDSAVYLCASSTGGRTGELFFGEGSRLTVL.